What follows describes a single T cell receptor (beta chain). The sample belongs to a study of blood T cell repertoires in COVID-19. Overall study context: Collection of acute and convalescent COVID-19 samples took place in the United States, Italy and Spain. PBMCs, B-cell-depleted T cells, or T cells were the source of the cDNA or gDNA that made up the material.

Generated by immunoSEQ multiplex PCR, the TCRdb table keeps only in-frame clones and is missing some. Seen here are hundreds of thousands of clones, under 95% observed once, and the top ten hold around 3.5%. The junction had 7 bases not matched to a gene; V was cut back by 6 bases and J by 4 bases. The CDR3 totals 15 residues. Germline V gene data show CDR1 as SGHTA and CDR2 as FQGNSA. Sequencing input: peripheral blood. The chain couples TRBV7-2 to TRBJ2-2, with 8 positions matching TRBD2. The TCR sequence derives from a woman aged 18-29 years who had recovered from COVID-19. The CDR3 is CASRMAGTSTGELFF. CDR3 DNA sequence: TGTGCCAGCAGGATGGCTGGGACTAGCACCGGGGAGCTGTTTTTT.